This TCR beta chain originates from a study of cytomegalovirus exposure and HLA in healthy donors. It was with 60 Vbeta and 13 Jbeta primers that the PCR ran. Using immunoSEQ multiplex PCR, the repertoire was profiled, and TCRdb retains in-frame clones only, with some absent. This sample has 150,000 to 200,000 clones; more than 70% occur once, and the top ten carry 0.25% to 0.3%. General study points: Presence/absence analysis assumed near-uniform sequencing depth across donors. The study found most TCR sequences rare, yet found some public TCRs in many donors. In an earlier analysis, productive rearrangement rates for most beta V segments clustered near 87% or 30%.

Remarks on this clone: Its antigen is not known.

Sequenced material: PBMCs. The sequence came from a boy aged 5-17 years in good health and CMV-seronegative.

The CDR3 region has the DNA TGCAGCGGACGGGGGAGCCCCTCGGATGAGCAGTACTTC. As protein: CSGRGSPSDEQYF. The chain is built from TRBV29-1 and TRBJ2-7, with D perhaps matching TRBD2 (6 bases). This CDR3 comprises 13 residues. The germline CDR1 and CDR2 sequences are SQVTM and ANQGSEA. Trimming took off 7 bases at V and 7 bases at J, with 20 bases between the two ends.